A single sample gave rise to the 24 T cell receptor beta chains below, sequenced in a study of blood T cell repertoires in COVID-19. The table came from immunoSEQ multiplex PCR; TCRdb's copy has only in-frame clones and leaves some out. The sample has roughly 150,000 clones, roughly 86% seen once. Sample: peripheral blood. The receptors originated from a human donor with acute or convalescent COVID-19. The donor label of this sample is uncertain.

CDR3 amino acids: CASSAGSYTQYF. Here the CDR3 DNA reads TGTGCCAGCAGTGCGGGCTCGTATACGCAGTATTTT. The V and J genes are TRBV6-2 or TRBV6-3 and TRBJ2-3, with D tentatively TRBD2 (5 bases). The CDR3 has 12 amino acids. V was trimmed by 5 bases and J by 7 bases, leaving 10 bases between them. CDR1 and CDR2 from the germline V gene are MNHEY and SVGEGT.

V and J are TRBV7-9 and TRBJ2-1, with 12 bases that match TRBD2. V dropped 1 base and J dropped 6; count of bases not matched to a gene: 7. The CDR3 runs to 17 residues. Looked up from germline, CDR1 is SEHNR and CDR2 is FQNEAQ (reference sequence). The chain's CDR3 is CASSLVSGTSGFNEQFF. The CDR3, as DNA: TGTGCCAGCAGCTTAGTGTCGGGGACTAGCGGGTTCAATGAGCAGTTCTTC.

This clone was seen only once. V and J are TRBV28 and TRBJ1-2; 8 nucleotides line up with TRBD1. This CDR3 region has 14 residues. V shed 4 bases, J shed 4 bases, and the junction held 5 bases outside the gene matches. Germline V CDR1 and CDR2: MDHEN, SYDVKM. CDR3 in DNA: TGTGCCAGCAGTTCGACAGGGGAAAGCTATGGCTACACCTTC. This codes for CASSSTGESYGYTF.

The chain combines TRBV19 with TRBJ2-5; the match to TRBD1 covers 8 bases. With 5 bases clipped from V and 3 bases from J, the junction kept 8 bases outside the gene matches. The CDR3 totals 15 residues. The germline CDR1 and CDR2 sequences are LNHDA and SQIVND (reference sequence). The CDR3 loop is CASSDRTGREETQYF. The DNA of the CDR3 is TGTGCCAGTAGTGACCGGACAGGGCGAGAAGAGACCCAGTACTTC. The full variable domain, its missing parts supplied by reference TRBV19 and TRBJ2-5, is DGGITQSPKYLFRKEGQNVTLSCEQNLNHDAMYWYRQDPGQGLRLIYYSQIVNDFQKGDIAEGYSVSREKKESFPLTVTSAQKNPTAFYLCASSDRTGREETQYFGPGTRLLVL.

The chain combines TRBV6-6 with TRBJ1-5, with 9 bases aligning to TRBD1. Germline V CDR1 and CDR2: MNHNY, SVGAGI (reference sequence). The CDR3 covers 16 residues. Trimming removed 6 bases from V and 1 base from J; junction bases left unmatched: 7. The CDR3 nucleotides read TGTGCCAGCAGGTCCATGGACAGGGGAAGCAATCAGCCCCAGCATTTT. It is translated as CASRSMDRGSNQPQHF.

This sequence joins TRBV5-1 and TRBJ1-6; 7 nucleotides match TRBD1. Trimming took 1 base from V and 8 from J; bases not matched to a gene: 3. Germline loops: CDR1 SGHRS, CDR2 YFSETQ. This CDR3 has 14 residues. Here the CDR3 reads CASSLNRGDSPLHF. The CDR3 DNA follows: TGCGCCAGCAGCTTGAACAGGGGTGATTCACCCCTCCACTTT.

The rearrangement joins TRBV4-1 to TRBJ2-5; tentative D call: TRBD1 (6 bases). Per germline, CDR1 MGHRA and CDR2 YSYEKL. The V and J ends lost 1 base and 5 bases respectively, with 14 bases between them. The CDR3 extends over 15 amino acids. The CDR3 nucleotides read TGCGCCAGCAGCCAAGTTTTGGGGGCGCCGGAGACCCAGTACTTC. Its translation: CASSQVLGAPETQYF.

V is TRBV3-1 (or the pseudogene TRBV3-2) and J is TRBJ1-1; TRBD1 is a possible D gene (6 bases). CDR1 is LGHDT, CDR2 YNNKEL, per germline (reference sequence). V shed 4 bases and J shed 5 bases, with 14 bases lying between them. This CDR3 spans 14 amino acids. CDR3 DNA: TGTGCCAGCAGCCTTCACAAAGGGGGAACTGAAGCTTTCTTT. Translating gives CASSLHKGGTEAFF.

The chain is built from TRBV4-2 and TRBJ2-5, with 9 bases aligning to TRBD2. The germline CDR1 and CDR2 sequences are LGHNA and YNFKEQ. The V gene end was trimmed by 0 bases and the J gene end by 7 bases; junction bases not matched to a gene: 9. The CDR3 is 16 residues long. The CDR3 DNA sequence: TGTGCCAGCAGCCAAGATCGTGCGGGGGGGGGCGTGACCCAGTACTTC. The encoded protein is CASSQDRAGGGVTQYF.

This clone was counted only a few times. The chain combines TRBV2 with TRBJ2-7; D remains unclear. The CDR3 is made up of 15 amino acids. The V and J ends lost 5 bases and 1 base respectively, with 15 bases between them. Germline V gene data show CDR1 as SNHLY and CDR2 as FYNNEI. CDR3 nucleotide sequence: TGTGCCAGCAGTCGCCGCGGCTTCGCGTCCTACGAGCAGTACTTC. Its translation is CASSRRGFASYEQYF.

V is TRBV2 and J is TRBJ2-3; D not certain. Deletions cut 6 bases from V and 4 bases from J, with 8 bases between. The CDR3 totals 12 residues. Per germline, CDR1 SNHLY and CDR2 FYNNEI. Here the CDR3 reads CASRVQSDTQYF. In DNA, the CDR3 is TGTGCCAGCAGGGTACAGTCAGATACGCAGTATTTT.

The chain has TRBV18 and TRBJ1-2; D may be TRBD1 (5 bases). The CDR3 has 13 residues. The V end lost 4 bases, the J end lost 6 bases, and 12 bases lay between the germline ends. Germline loops: CDR1 KGHSH, CDR2 LQKENI. The CDR3 is CASSQGLDDGYTF. As DNA, the CDR3 is TGTGCCAGCTCACAGGGGTTGGATGATGGCTACACCTTC. Complete variable domain (other parts from reference TRBV18 and TRBJ1-2): NAGVMQNPRHLVRRRGQEARLRCSPMKGHSHVYWYRQLPEEGLKFMVYLQKENIIDESGMPKERFSAEFPKEGPSILRIQQVVRGDSAAYFCASSQGLDDGYTFGSGTRLTVV.

This sequence joins TRBV9 and TRBJ1-6; TRBD1 is a possible D gene (6 bases). The V end was cut by 0 bases, the J end by 6 bases, with 16 bases between. This CDR3 is 17 amino acids long. CDR1 is SGDLS and CDR2 is YYNGEE in the germline V gene. CDR3 coding DNA: TGTGCCAGCAGCGTAGAGCCAGGGGCCGTGCTTAATTCACCCCTCCACTTT. This gives the protein CASSVEPGAVLNSPLHF.

This clone has a handful of counts. J is TRBJ1-2 and V is TRBV9; D call uncertain. The CDR3 is 15 amino acids. The V gene's germline CDR1 is SGDLS and CDR2 YYNGEE. The V end lost 2 bases, the J end lost 5 bases, and 16 bases lay between the germline ends. The DNA for the CDR3 is TGTGCCAGCAGCGTCGACTCACCCGCATATTATGGCTACACCTTC. Protein: CASSVDSPAYYGYTF.

The chain employs TRBV4-1 and TRBJ1-6, with 11 bases fitting TRBD1. V lost 3 bases to trimming and J lost 0 bases; unmatched junction nucleotides: 7. CDR3 length: 19 amino acids. Germline V gene sequence: CDR1 MGHRA, CDR2 YSYEKL. CDR3: CASSQGGQGGISYNSPLHF. CDR3 sequence (DNA): TGCGCCAGCAGCCAGGGGGGACAGGGGGGAATCTCCTATAATTCACCCCTCCACTTT.

The rearrangement joins TRBV6-2 or TRBV6-3 to TRBJ2-1, with 7 bases identical to TRBD1. CDR3 size: 14 residues. The germline V gene encodes CDR1 MNHEY and CDR2 SVGEGT. J was trimmed by 7 bases and V by 4 bases; bases with no gene match: 7. The CDR3 DNA reads TGTGCCAGCAGTTCGTACACAGGGGTTAATGAGCAGTTCTTC. Residues: CASSSYTGVNEQFF.

The V gene is TRBV6-5, the J gene TRBJ1-5; TRBD1 aligns across 7 bases. Germline CDR1 MNHEY, CDR2 SVGAGI. This CDR3 region has 15 residues. Trimming removed 5 bases from V and 6 bases from J; junction bases left unmatched: 10. In DNA form, the CDR3 reads TGTGCCAGCAGTCCCCAACCGACAGGGCCTCAGCCCCAGCATTTT. This encodes CASSPQPTGPQPQHF.

The chain recombines TRBV7-6 with TRBJ1-1; D possibly corresponds to TRBD1 (6 bases). The V and J ends lost 5 bases and 3 bases respectively, with 16 bases between them. Germline V CDR1 and CDR2: SGHVS, FNYEAQ. CDR3 length equals 15 residues. CDR3 region: CASSTGGGGDTEAFF. The CDR3 DNA follows: TGTGCCAGCAGCACCGGAGGGGGGGGAGACACTGAAGCTTTCTTT.

This rearrangement joins TRBV25-1 to TRBJ2-5, with TRBD1 matching 8 bases. The J segment lost 2 bases and the V segment lost 4 bases, leaving 12 bases of the junction unmatched. Germline-derived CDR1 and CDR2 are MGHDK and SYGVNS. The CDR3 loop spans 17 amino acids. CDR3 nucleotides: TGTGCCAGCAGTGTCATCCATTCCGGGGACAGGCAAGAGACCCAGTACTTC. As protein: CASSVIHSGDRQETQYF.

The chain links TRBV2 to TRBJ1-2; 9 bases match TRBD1. The CDR3 totals 12 residues. CDR1 SNHLY and CDR2 FYNNEI come from the germline V gene. V shed 4 bases and J 7 bases; nucleotides not matched to a gene: 1. The CDR3 coding sequence is TGTGCCAGCAGTGGGACAGGGGTTGGCTACACCTTC. Residues: CASSGTGVGYTF. The entire variable domain, with the rest obtained from reference TRBV2 and TRBJ1-2, is as follows: EPEVTQTPSHQVTQMGQEVILRCVPISNHLYFYWYRQILGQKVEFLVSFYNNEISEKSEIFDDQFSVERPDGSNFTLKIRSTKLEDSAMYFCASSGTGVGYTFGSGTRLTVV.

The V call is TRBV27, the J call TRBJ1-6; D is undetermined. CDR1 and CDR2 (germline): MNHEY, SMNVEV (reference sequence). This CDR3 is built from 14 residues. Trimming stripped 1 base from V and 9 bases from J, with 10 bases between. The CDR3 bases are TGTGCCAGCAGTTTATACCGGCGGATTTCACCCCTCCACTTT. Translation: CASSLYRRISPLHF.

The chain combines TRBV4-2 with TRBJ1-2; D gene ambiguous. The CDR3 contains 15 residues. Trimming stripped 3 bases from V and 1 base from J, with 12 bases between. Germline V gene sequence: CDR1 LGHNA, CDR2 YNFKEQ. CDR3 sequence (DNA): TGTGCCAGCAGCCACAGCGGTCGGGGTAACTATGGCTACACCTTC. Its translation: CASSHSGRGNYGYTF.

The sample holds a few counts of this clone. This chain joins TRBV3-1 (or the pseudogene TRBV3-2) and TRBJ1-5, with D unclear. Trimming removed 3 bases from V and 5 bases from J, with 17 bases in between. The CDR3 runs to 16 residues. CDR1 and CDR2 from the germline V gene are LGHDT and YNNKEL (reference sequence). The CDR3 region has the DNA TGTGCCAGCAGCCATTCCGGGGTAAAGGGTGATCAGCCCCAGCATTTT. The encoded protein is CASSHSGVKGDQPQHF.

V usage is TRBV5-1 and J usage is TRBJ2-3; 8 bases line up with TRBD2. The CDR3 consists of 15 residues. The V and J ends lost 4 bases and 2 bases, in that order; junction bases with no gene match: 6. CDR1 SGHRS and CDR2 YFSETQ come from the germline V gene. CDR3 coding DNA: TGCGCCAGCAGCATCGTAGCGGGGAACACAGATACGCAGTATTTT. Translation: CASSIVAGNTDTQYF. Full variable domain (outside the CDR3, taken from reference TRBV5-1 and TRBJ2-3): KAGVTQTPRYLIKTRGQQVTLSCSPISGHRSVSWYQQTPGQGLQFLFEYFSETQRNKGNFPGRFSGRQFSNSRSEMNVSTLELGDSALYLCASSIVAGNTDTQYFGPGTRLTVL.